Below, one TCR beta chain is given with its context. Its target is not known. These data originate in a study of PD-1 blockade in classical Hodgkin lymphoma. Regarding the study as a whole: By C4D1, diversity of CD4+ TCRs had risen significantly, whereas that of CD8+ TCRs had not. Those achieving complete response showed baseline diversity like newly diagnosed patients.

TCRdb's table, derived via immunoSEQ multiplex PCR, lists solely in-frame clones and lacks some. The sample holds over 60,000 clones, roughly 92% seen once. As to time point: cycle 4 day 1 (C4D1), after five to seven weeks of nivolumab. Relapse after autologous stem cell transplantation occurred in every patient, and brentuximab vedotin exposure varied. Reported best responses ranged across complete response, partial response or progressive disease. The germline CDR1 and CDR2 sequences are SGHRS and YFSETQ. The CDR3 has 17 amino acids. Losses at the gene ends were 4 bases for V and 1 base for J; bases not matched to a gene: 9.

The sample consisted of peripheral blood mononuclear cells (PBMCs), taken before the fourth cycle of nivolumab. V gene TRBV5-1 combines with J gene TRBJ2-3, with 10 bases matching TRBD2. This sequence originates from a human donor with classical Hodgkin lymphoma. Written as DNA, the CDR3 is TGCGCCAGCAGCCAATATAGCGGGGGGCGAGGCACAGATACGCAGTATTTT. As protein: CASSQYSGGRGTDTQYF.